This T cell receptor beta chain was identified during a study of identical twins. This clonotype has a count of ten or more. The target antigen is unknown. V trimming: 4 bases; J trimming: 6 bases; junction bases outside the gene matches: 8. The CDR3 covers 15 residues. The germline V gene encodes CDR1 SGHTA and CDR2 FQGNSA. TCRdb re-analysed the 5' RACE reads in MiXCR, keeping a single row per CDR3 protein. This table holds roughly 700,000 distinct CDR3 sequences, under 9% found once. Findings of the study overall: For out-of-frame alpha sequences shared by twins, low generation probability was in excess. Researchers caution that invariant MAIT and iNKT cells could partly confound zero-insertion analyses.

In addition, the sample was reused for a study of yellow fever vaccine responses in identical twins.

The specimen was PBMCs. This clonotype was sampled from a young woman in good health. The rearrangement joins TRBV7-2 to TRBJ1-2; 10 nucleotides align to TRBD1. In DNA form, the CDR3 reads TGTGCCAGCAGCTACGACAGGGGGCGCGAGAATGGCTACACCTTC. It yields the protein CASSYDRGRENGYTF.